Shown below are 32 T cell receptor beta chains from a single sample sequenced in a study of CD8+ T cells in alopecia areata. TCR sequencing used cDNA made by reverse transcription of extracted RNA. The method was immunoSEQ multiplex PCR; TCRdb's version includes in-frame clones alone and lacks a portion of them. The repertoire holds some 82,000 clones, with roughly half as singletons. The source material was NKG2D-high CD8+ T cells sorted from blood. The receptors derive from a human donor with alopecia areata.

This chain connects TRBV27 to TRBJ2-1; 8 nucleotides line up with TRBD2. The CDR3 loop spans 18 amino acids. Germline CDR1 MNHEY, CDR2 SMNVEV (reference sequence). The ends lost 2 bases at V and 4 bases at J; junction bases unmatched: 13. CDR3 residues: CASSLVSGVAGIYNEQFF. DNA for the CDR3: TGTGCCAGCAGTTTAGTTTCGGGGGTAGCGGGAATTTACAATGAGCAGTTCTTC.

The CDR3 DNA reads as TGCGCCAGCAGCTTTGAGGTAGCGGCCAATGAGCAGTTCTTC. Translating gives CASSFEVAANEQFF. The rearrangement uses TRBV5-1 and TRBJ2-1, with D tentatively TRBD2 (6 bases). The germline CDR1 and CDR2 sequences are SGHRS and YFSETQ. There are 14 residues in the CDR3. The ends were cut back, 2 bases at V and 6 bases at J, with 12 bases in the middle.

The V call is TRBV11-2, the J call TRBJ2-3; 9 bases fit TRBD1. Germline CDR1 reads SGHAT; CDR2 reads FQNNGV. J lost 6 bases, V lost 5 bases, and 3 bases had no gene match. There are 13 residues in the CDR3. CDR3 sequence reads: CASSTGTGDTQYF. The CDR3 nucleotides are TGTGCCAGCAGCACCGGGACAGGGGATACGCAGTATTTT.

The rearrangement uses TRBV9 and TRBJ1-2; D remains unclear. The germline gives CDR1 SGDLS, CDR2 YYNGEE. Trimming removed 3 bases from V and 3 bases from J, with 9 bases in between. The CDR3 length is 13 residues. CDR3 sequence reads: CASSGGQDYGYTF. The CDR3 coding sequence is TGTGCCAGCAGCGGAGGCCAGGACTATGGCTACACCTTC. The full variable domain, rest sourced from reference TRBV9 and TRBJ1-2, is DSGVTQTPKHLITATGQRVTLRCSPRSGDLSVYWYQQSLDQGLQFLIQYYNGEERAKGNILERFSAQQFPDLHSELNLSSLELGDSALYFCASSGGQDYGYTFGSGTRLTVV.

The J gene is TRBJ2-7, the V gene TRBV30; D may correspond to TRBD1 or TRBD2 (5 bases each). V was cut by 4 bases and J by 4 bases, with 14 bases left in between. Germline CDR1 is GTSNPN and CDR2 is SVGIG (reference sequence). This CDR3 has 13 residues. CDR3 nucleotide sequence: TGTGCCTGGACGGGACCCCACATATACGAGCAGTACTTC. Translated, it gives CAWTGPHIYEQYF.

This chain uses TRBV6-5 with TRBJ1-1; D gene unclear. CDR1 and CDR2 (germline): MNHEY, SVGAGI. This CDR3 contains 12 residues. V lost 6 bases and J 5 bases, leaving 10 bases between the germline ends. CDR3 in DNA: TGTGCCAGCAGGAAAGGCCCGACTGAAGCTTTCTTT. The encoded protein is CASRKGPTEAFF.

This clone was seen a handful of times. The chain is built from TRBV29-1 and TRBJ2-5; 7 bases are shared with TRBD1. The J call may be faulty, since TRBJ2-7 better matches the DNA end. In germline, CDR1 is SQVTM, CDR2 ANQGSEA. The CDR3 covers 12 residues. CDR3 sequence: CSVGQGEYEQYF. The CDR3 bases are TGCAGCGTTGGACAGGGCGAGTACGAGCAGTACTTC.

This clone appeared a single time. The chain is built from TRBV4-1 and TRBJ1-5, with a weak D call TRBD1 (5 bases). V lost 2 bases to trimming and J lost 7 bases, with 15 bases between them. Germline assignment: CDR1 MGHRA and CDR2 YSYEKL. The CDR3 is made up of 15 amino acids. The CDR3 nucleotides read TGCGCCAGCAGCCAAAAGGGGCGGGAGGACCAGCCCCAGCATTTT. Translation: CASSQKGREDQPQHF.

The chain uses TRBV6-5 and TRBJ2-4, with D possibly being TRBD1 or TRBD2 (5 bases each). Germline V gene data show CDR1 as MNHEY and CDR2 as SVGAGI. V lost 8 bases to trimming and J lost 9 bases, with 11 bases between them. The CDR3 is 11 amino acids. CDR3 residues: CASYSGGIQYF. The DNA for the CDR3 is TGTGCCAGCTACAGTGGGGGCATTCAGTACTTC.

This clone was detected only a few times. The chain uses TRBV4-2 and TRBJ1-6; D ambiguous. V was shortened by 0 bases and J by 7 bases, with 7 bases between the two germline ends. This CDR3 contains 14 residues. Germline V gene lookup returns CDR1 LGHNA and CDR2 YNFKEQ. CDR3 DNA sequence: TGTGCCAGCAGCCAAGAGGGCTTAAATTCACCCCTCCACTTT. It translates to CASSQEGLNSPLHF.

In regard to this clone: Other DNA sequences of this sample code for an identical CDR3. The chain has TRBV29-1 and TRBJ2-7, with D unclear. Trimming took 4 bases from V and 3 from J, leaving 10 bases between them. The CDR3 totals 12 residues. Germline V gene data show CDR1 as SQVTM and CDR2 as ANQGSEA. The CDR3 bases are TGCAGCGTTGTCCCGGGCGGCTACGAGCAGTACTTC. It specifies CSVVPGGYEQYF.

V is TRBV30 and J is TRBJ2-1; 10 bases line up with TRBD2. V shed 0 bases and J 8 bases; nucleotides not matched to a gene: 10. Germline CDR1 and CDR2: GTSNPN and SVGIG (reference sequence). The length of the CDR3 is 16 residues. The CDR3 here is CAWSVGNYLAGDEQFF. DNA for the CDR3: TGTGCCTGGAGTGTAGGGAACTATCTAGCGGGGGATGAGCAGTTCTTC. The whole variable domain, remainder taken from reference TRBV30 and TRBJ2-1, is SQTIHQWPATLVQPVGSPLSLECTVEGTSNPNLYWYRQAAGRGLQLLFYSVGIGQISSEVPQNLSASRPQDRQFILSSKKLLLSDSGFYLCAWSVGNYLAGDEQFFGPGTRLTVL.

The chain recombines TRBV5-6 with TRBJ1-1; TRBD1 might be the D (5 bases). This CDR3 is 12 amino acids long. The germline gives CDR1 SGHDT, CDR2 YYEEEE. Trimming left V 5 bases short and J 7 bases short, with 12 bases between. CDR3 in amino acids: CASRTWGVEAFF. The CDR3 DNA reads as TGTGCCAGCAGGACTTGGGGGGTTGAAGCTTTCTTT.

V is TRBV28 and J is TRBJ2-5; no reliable D call. The CDR3 is made up of 14 amino acids. CDR1 and CDR2 (germline): MDHEN, SYDVKM. Between the trimmed V and J ends, which lost 1 base and 4 bases, there was a span of 10 bases. CDR3 DNA: TGTGCCAGCAGTTTATTGGCAGCCTTAGAGACCCAGTACTTC. Residues: CASSLLAALETQYF.

The CDR3 DNA is TGCGCCAGCAGCTGGGACGGCGGGGGGCCCCAGCATTTT. It codes for CASSWDGGGPQHF. The chain uses TRBV5-1 and TRBJ1-5; possibly TRBD1 for D (5 bases). The V end was cut by 3 bases, the J end by 9 bases, with 13 bases between. Per germline, CDR1 SGHRS and CDR2 YFSETQ. The length of the CDR3 is 13 residues. The full variable domain, rest sourced from reference TRBV5-1 and TRBJ1-5, is KAGVTQTPRYLIKTRGQQVTLSCSPISGHRSVSWYQQTPGQGLQFLFEYFSETQRNKGNFPGRFSGRQFSNSRSEMNVSTLELGDSALYLCASSWDGGGPQHFGDGTRLSIL.

This clone was detected a few times. The chain carries TRBV28 and TRBJ2-2; no definite D call. Germline V gene sequence: CDR1 MDHEN, CDR2 SYDVKM. This CDR3 is built from 13 residues. Between the trimmed V and J ends, which lost 8 bases and 2 bases, there was a span of 9 bases. The CDR3 nucleotides read TGTGCCAGCGTTCACCTCAACACCGGGGAGCTGTTTTTT. Protein sequence: CASVHLNTGELFF.

The table lists this clone with a few counts. The rearrangement links TRBV14 to TRBJ2-2; D is perhaps TRBD1 (6 bases). This CDR3 spans 17 amino acids. CDR1 and CDR2 from the germline V gene are SGHDN and FVKESK. V was trimmed by 1 base and J by 0 bases, leaving 12 bases between them. CDR3 amino acids: CASSQGIGTTNTGELFF. The CDR3, as DNA: TGTGCCAGCAGCCAAGGAATCGGGACAACGAACACCGGGGAGCTGTTTTTT.

The chain uses TRBV5-1 and TRBJ2-3; 7 nucleotides line up with TRBD1. Per germline, CDR1 SGHRS and CDR2 YFSETQ. J lost 2 bases, V lost 4 bases, and 7 bases had no gene match. This CDR3 is 15 amino acids long. This CDR3 reads CASSPGQINTDTQYF. CDR3 sequence (DNA): TGCGCCAGCAGCCCGGGACAGATAAACACAGATACGCAGTATTTT.

This clone was observed a few times. This chain uses TRBV19 with TRBJ2-1, with 9 bases matching TRBD1. The J segment lost 5 bases and the V segment lost 5 bases, leaving 7 bases of the junction unmatched. This CDR3 region has 15 residues. Looked up from germline, CDR1 is LNHDA and CDR2 is SQIVND (reference sequence). The CDR3 nucleotides read TGTGCCAGTAGTGCAAGGGACAGGGTGGACAATGAGCAGTTCTTC. It is translated as CASSARDRVDNEQFF.

The chain combines TRBV13 with TRBJ2-7; 11 positions agree with TRBD2. This CDR3 is 14 amino acids long. CDR1 is PRHDT, CDR2 FYEKMQ, per germline (reference sequence). J lost 2 bases, V lost 5 bases, and 2 bases had no gene match. CDR3 protein: CASSPGLAAYEQYF. The DNA of the CDR3 is TGTGCCAGCAGCCCGGGACTAGCGGCCTACGAGCAGTACTTC.

This chain joins TRBV29-1 and TRBJ2-7; D is possibly TRBD2 (5 bases). There are 11 residues in the CDR3. CDR1 and CDR2 (germline): SQVTM, ANQGSEA. V shed 6 bases and J shed 9 bases, with 15 bases lying between them. Here the CDR3 DNA reads TGCAGCGTCTTTGACGGGGATCGGCAGTACTTC. This sequence encodes CSVFDGDRQYF.

In this sample, this clone turned up a few times. The chain links TRBV27 to TRBJ2-2; tentative D call: TRBD2 (5 bases). The germline CDR1 and CDR2 sequences are MNHEY and SMNVEV (reference sequence). V dropped 5 bases and J dropped 7 bases, with 17 bases sitting between them. This CDR3 spans 15 amino acids. The chain's CDR3 is CASSPTRLVVGELFF. The CDR3 coding sequence is TGTGCCAGCAGTCCAACTAGACTTGTGGTCGGGGAGCTGTTTTTT.

The chain joins TRBV29-1 to TRBJ1-1, with D uncertain. V dropped 5 bases and J dropped 1 base, with 11 bases sitting between them. The CDR3 is 13 residues long. Germline CDR1 is SQVTM and CDR2 is ANQGSEA. The CDR3 nucleotides read TGCAGCGTTCGAGGTTATACGAACACTGAAGCTTTCTTT. Translated: CSVRGYTNTEAFF.

The chain carries TRBV6-5 and TRBJ2-7, with D maybe TRBD1 (5 bases). Trimming took off 5 bases at V and 4 bases at J, with 9 bases between the two ends. The CDR3 runs to 12 residues. Per the germline V gene, CDR1 is MNHEY and CDR2 is SVGAGI. For the CDR3, the DNA is TGTGCCAGCAGTAAGGGGATTTACGAGCAGTACTTC. This codes for CASSKGIYEQYF.

The V gene is TRBV19, the J gene TRBJ1-2; D gene unclear. The V gene's germline CDR1 is LNHDA and CDR2 SQIVND (reference sequence). The V end lost 5 bases, the J end lost 0 bases, and 10 bases lay between the germline ends. The CDR3 extends over 14 amino acids. CDR3 bases: TGTGCCAGTAGTTTCTCCGGGCCTAACTATGGCTACACCTTC. Translation: CASSFSGPNYGYTF.

The gene calls are TRBV27 and TRBJ2-7, with D maybe TRBD1 (5 bases). Trimming removed 6 bases from V and 2 bases from J, with 8 bases in between. Germline values: CDR1 MNHEY, CDR2 SMNVEV (reference sequence). The CDR3 spans 12 residues. Here the CDR3 DNA reads TGTGCCAGCAGGGACACCCCCTACGAGCAGTACTTC. It yields the protein CASRDTPYEQYF.

The chain uses TRBV28 and TRBJ2-7; D might be TRBD1 or TRBD2, each matching 5 bases. The CDR3 covers 15 residues. The germline V gene has CDR1 MDHEN and CDR2 SYDVKM. Trimming took 8 bases from V and 6 from J, leaving 23 bases between them. The CDR3 DNA follows: TGTGCCAGCGCCTCCCCTTCGAACTCGGGACGCGAGCAGTACTTC. Its protein is CASASPSNSGREQYF.

This chain uses TRBV27 with TRBJ1-5; 8 bases align to TRBD1. V lost 3 bases to trimming and J lost 3 bases; unmatched junction nucleotides: 7. This CDR3 has 16 residues. In germline, CDR1 is MNHEY, CDR2 SMNVEV (reference sequence). CDR3 in amino acids: CASSFLGQGVNQPQHF. As DNA, the CDR3 is TGTGCCAGCAGTTTCCTCGGACAGGGCGTCAATCAGCCCCAGCATTTT.

On this clone itself: Other DNA sequences from this sample encode an identical CDR3 as well. In nucleotides, the CDR3 is TGCAGCGTTGAAGGCAGGGCTTACGAGCAGTACTTC. Translation gives CSVEGRAYEQYF. V is TRBV29-1 and J is TRBJ2-7, with D perhaps TRBD1 (5 bases). The germline V gene encodes CDR1 SQVTM and CDR2 ANQGSEA. The CDR3 totals 12 residues. Trimming removed 1 base at V and 4 bases at J, with 8 bases between.

Worth noting for this clone: The junction and the germline gene differ at one end; a read error may be behind it. V gene TRBV27 combines with J gene TRBJ1-1; no clear D gene. Germline V gene data show CDR1 as MNHEY and CDR2 as SMNVEV (reference sequence). The CDR3 runs to 13 residues. The CDR3 here is CASSLAVNSEAFF. CDR3 bases: TGTGCCAGCAGTTTGGCCGTGAACTCTGAAGCTTTCTTT.

This clone was found a few times. J is TRBJ2-7 and V is TRBV29-1; 9 nucleotides match TRBD1. CDR3 length: 14 residues. Losses at the gene ends were 7 bases for V and 3 bases for J; bases not matched to a gene: 10. Germline V CDR1 and CDR2: SQVTM, ANQGSEA. As DNA, the CDR3 is TGCAGCGCTACAAAGGACAGGGGCCTCTACGAGCAGTACTTC. Its protein is CSATKDRGLYEQYF.

This clone was counted a few times. V gene TRBV11-2 combines with J gene TRBJ2-1, with D unresolved. Trimming removed 3 bases from V and 5 bases from J, with 8 bases in between. The length of the CDR3 is 13 residues. The germline gives CDR1 SGHAT, CDR2 FQNNGV. As DNA, the CDR3 is TGTGCCAGCAGCTTTTATCAGCACAATGAGCAGTTCTTC. It encodes CASSFYQHNEQFF.